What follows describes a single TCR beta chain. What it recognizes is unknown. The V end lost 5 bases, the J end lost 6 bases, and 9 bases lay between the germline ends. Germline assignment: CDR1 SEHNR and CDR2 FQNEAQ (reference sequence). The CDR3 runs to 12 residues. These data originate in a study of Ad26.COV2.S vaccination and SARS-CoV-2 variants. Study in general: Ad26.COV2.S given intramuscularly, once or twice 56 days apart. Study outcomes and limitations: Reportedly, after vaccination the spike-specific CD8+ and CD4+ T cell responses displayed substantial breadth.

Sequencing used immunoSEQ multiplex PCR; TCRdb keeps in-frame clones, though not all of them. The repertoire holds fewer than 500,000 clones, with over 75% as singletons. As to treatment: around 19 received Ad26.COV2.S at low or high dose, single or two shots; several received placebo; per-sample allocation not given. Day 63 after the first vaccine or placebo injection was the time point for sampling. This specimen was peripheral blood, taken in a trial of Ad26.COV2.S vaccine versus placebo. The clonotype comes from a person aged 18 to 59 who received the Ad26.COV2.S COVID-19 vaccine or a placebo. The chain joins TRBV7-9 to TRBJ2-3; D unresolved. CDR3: CASSPMGDTQYF. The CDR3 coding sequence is TGTGCCAGCAGCCCGATGGGTGATACGCAGTATTTT.